These 8 T cell receptor beta chains were all obtained from the same sample, sequenced in a study of cytomegalovirus exposure and HLA in healthy donors. The primer mix had 60 Vbeta and 13 Jbeta primers. The protocol was immunoSEQ multiplex PCR, while the TCRdb copy is restricted to in-frame clones and leaves out a portion. This table has more than 90,000 clones, 85% to 90% appearing once. Material: PBMCs. The receptors were sampled from a man aged 30 to 45 in good health and CMV-seronegative.

CDR3 region: CAWSLNEKLFF. The CDR3 DNA is TGTGCCTGGAGCCTCAATGAAAAACTGTTTTTT. The chain employs TRBV30 and TRBJ1-4; D unresolved. Trimming removed 3 bases at V and 5 bases at J, with 4 bases between. This CDR3 has 11 residues. The germline V gene encodes CDR1 GTSNPN and CDR2 SVGIG (reference sequence). Combining the CDR3 with reference TRBV30 and TRBJ1-4 gives the whole variable domain SQTIHQWPATLVQPVGSPLSLECTVEGTSNPNLYWYRQAAGRGLQLLFYSVGIGQISSEVPQNLSASRPQDRQFILSSKKLLLSDSGFYLCAWSLNEKLFFGSGTQLSVL.

The J gene is TRBJ1-5, the V gene TRBV7-8; 7 bases fit TRBD1. Looked up from germline, CDR1 is SGHVS and CDR2 is FQNEAQ. The CDR3 loop spans 16 amino acids. Losses at the gene ends were 0 bases for V and 6 bases for J; bases not matched to a gene: 8. The CDR3 reads CASSLANRGLSQPQHF. CDR3 DNA: TGTGCCAGCAGCTTAGCGAACAGGGGTTTAAGTCAGCCCCAGCATTTT. Filled out from reference TRBV7-8 and TRBJ1-5, the complete variable domain reads GAGVSQSPRYKVAKRGQDVALRCDPISGHVSLFWYQQALGQGPEFLTYFQNEAQLDKSGLPSDRFFAERPEGSVSTLKIQRTQQEDSAVYLCASSLANRGLSQPQHFGDGTRLSIL.

The J gene is TRBJ1-6, the V gene TRBV28, with no clear D. CDR3 size: 15 residues. Trimming cost V 2 bases and J 9 bases, with 14 bases left between them. Germline CDR1 MDHEN, CDR2 SYDVKM. CDR3 bases: TGTGCCAGCAGTTTAGCCCTAGGTGAAGGTTCACCCCTCCACTTT. Its translation: CASSLALGEGSPLHF.

This chain links TRBV6-1 with TRBJ2-7, with D possibly being TRBD1 (6 bases). V lost 5 bases to trimming and J lost 3 bases, with 11 bases between them. In germline, CDR1 is MNHNS, CDR2 SASEGT. CDR3 size: 13 residues. The chain's CDR3 is CASSKRDNYEQYF. The CDR3 coding sequence is TGTGCCAGCAGTAAGAGGGACAACTACGAGCAGTACTTC.

DNA for the CDR3: TGTGCCAGCGGGACTGGCCGTGGCCATACGCAGTATTTT. The encoded protein is CASGTGRGHTQYF. V usage is TRBV6-5 and J usage is TRBJ2-3; possible D gene TRBD2, 6 bases. Trimming stripped 8 bases from V and 7 bases from J, with 16 bases between. The CDR3 is made up of 13 amino acids. The germline CDR1 and CDR2 sequences are MNHEY and SVGAGI.

This chain's CDR3 is CASSKGLAGVETQYF. CDR3 sequence (DNA): TGTGCCAGCAGCAAGGGACTAGCGGGAGTGGAGACCCAGTACTTC. The gene calls are TRBV7-8 and TRBJ2-5; 14 bases agree with TRBD2. Looked up from germline, CDR1 is SGHVS and CDR2 is FQNEAQ. CDR3 length: 15 amino acids. V shed 5 bases, J shed 5 bases, and the junction held 4 bases outside the gene matches.

The gene calls are TRBV19 and TRBJ1-6, with TRBD1 matching 10 bases. The germline V gene has CDR1 LNHDA and CDR2 SQIVND (reference sequence). This CDR3 is 14 amino acids long. J lost 9 bases, V lost 7 bases, and 6 bases had no gene match. CDR3 coding DNA: TGTGCCAGTACCCGGGACAGGGGTGGTTCACCCCTCCACTTT. It translates to CASTRDRGGSPLHF.

The chain uses TRBV7-8 and TRBJ2-1, with 12 bases matching TRBD2. The germline V gene encodes CDR1 SGHVS and CDR2 FQNEAQ. V dropped 1 base and J dropped 10; count of bases not matched to a gene: 5. This CDR3 is 15 amino acids long. CDR3 coding DNA: TGTGCCAGCAGCTTAGGACTAGCGGGAGTCGGGGAGCAGTTCTTC. Its protein product is CASSLGLAGVGEQFF.